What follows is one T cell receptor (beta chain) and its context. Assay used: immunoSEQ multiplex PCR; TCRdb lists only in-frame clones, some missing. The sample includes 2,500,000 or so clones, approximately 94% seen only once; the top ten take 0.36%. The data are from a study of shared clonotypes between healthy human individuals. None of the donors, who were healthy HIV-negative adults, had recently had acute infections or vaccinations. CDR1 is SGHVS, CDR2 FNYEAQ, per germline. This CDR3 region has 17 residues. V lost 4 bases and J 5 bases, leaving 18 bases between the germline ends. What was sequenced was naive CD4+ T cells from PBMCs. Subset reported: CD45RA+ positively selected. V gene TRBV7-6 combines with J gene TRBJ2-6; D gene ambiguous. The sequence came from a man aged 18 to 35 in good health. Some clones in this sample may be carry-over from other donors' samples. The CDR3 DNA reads TGTGCCAGCAGCTACTTATCCTCACAAAGTCGGGCCAACGTCCTGACTTTC. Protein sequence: CASSYLSSQSRANVLTF. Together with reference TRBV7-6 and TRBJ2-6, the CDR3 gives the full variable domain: GAGVSQSPRYKVTKRGQDVALRCDPISGHVSLYWYRQALGQGPEFLTYFNYEAQQDKSGLPNDRFSAERPEGSISTLTIQRTEQRDSAMYRCASSYLSSQSRANVLTFGAGSRLTVL.